These 28 T cell receptor beta chains originate from one sample sequenced in a study of Ad26.COV2.S vaccination and SARS-CoV-2 variants. TCRdb's copy holds only in-frame clones and misses some; the assay was immunoSEQ multiplex PCR. In the table there are about 420,000 clones, over 75% of which are singletons. Treatment in this sample: some 19 received Ad26.COV2.S at low or high dose, single or two shots; five or six received placebo; per-sample allocation not given. Repertoires come from day 63 after the first vaccine or placebo injection. This material consisted of peripheral blood, taken in a trial of Ad26.COV2.S vaccine versus placebo. Source of these receptors: a person between 18 and 65 years old who received the Ad26.COV2.S COVID-19 vaccine or a placebo.

This clone appeared once. The sample carries other DNA sequences with the same CDR3. The chain employs TRBV9 and TRBJ2-1, with D possibly TRBD2 on 6 matching bases. This CDR3 spans 15 amino acids. The germline V gene has CDR1 SGDLS and CDR2 YYNGEE. V lost 0 bases and J lost 4, with 11 bases in between. The CDR3 loop is CASSVGGGVYNEQFF. In nucleotides, the CDR3 is TGTGCCAGCAGCGTAGGAGGCGGGGTGTACAATGAGCAGTTCTTC.

The rearrangement links TRBV28 to TRBJ2-3; the D gene could be TRBD1 or TRBD2 (5 bases each). The ends were cut back, 3 bases at V and 3 bases at J, with 16 bases in the middle. Germline lookup yields CDR1 MDHEN and CDR2 SYDVKM. CDR3 length equals 16 residues. DNA of the CDR3: TGTGCCAGCAGTTTCCCATTAGGGACGGGGACAGATACGCAGTATTTT. This encodes CASSFPLGTGTDTQYF.

This clone was counted a single time. The rearrangement joins TRBV10-3 to TRBJ1-2; D is unresolved. V was trimmed by 0 bases and J by 7 bases, leaving 15 bases between them. Per germline, CDR1 ENHRY and CDR2 SYGVKD. This CDR3 comprises 15 residues. CDR3 nucleotide sequence: TGTGCCATCAGTGAGTCGACCTGGGAGGTCCCTGGCTACACCTTC. Residues: CAISESTWEVPGYTF.

The V and J genes are TRBV6-5 and TRBJ1-3; tentative D call: TRBD1 (6 bases). V lost 6 bases and J lost 8, with 17 bases in between. Per germline, CDR1 MNHEY and CDR2 SVGAGI. This CDR3 is 14 amino acids long. CDR3 coding DNA: TGTGCCAGCAGGCTCCGGGACACGAGCCACACCATATATTTT. Its protein is CASRLRDTSHTIYF.

The chain uses TRBV7-2 and TRBJ2-5; 8 nucleotides match TRBD2. Germline CDR1 is SGHTA and CDR2 is FQGNSA. J lost 5 bases, V lost 5 bases, and 13 bases had no gene match. This CDR3 comprises 16 residues. CDR3 amino acids: CASSPDLLAGRETQYF. DNA for the CDR3: TGTGCCAGCAGCCCTGACCTCTTAGCGGGGAGGGAGACCCAGTACTTC. The full variable domain, in which reference TRBV7-2 and TRBJ2-5 provide the parts outside the CDR3, is GAGVSQSPSNKVTEKGKDVELRCDPISGHTALYWYRQSLGQGLEFLIYFQGNSAPDKSGLPSDRFSAERTGGSVSTLTIQRTQQEDSAVYLCASSPDLLAGRETQYFGPGTRLLVL.

The genes are TRBV5-6 and TRBJ2-5, with a tentative D call TRBD2 (5 bases). Germline CDR1 is SGHDT and CDR2 is YYEEEE. Trimming took off 0 bases at V and 4 bases at J, with 16 bases between the two ends. The CDR3 contains 16 residues. DNA for the CDR3: TGTGCCAGCAGCTTGGCGACTGTACGGGGAGCAGAGACCCAGTACTTC. Its protein product is CASSLATVRGAETQYF.

This chain uses TRBV15 with TRBJ2-2; 7 nucleotides align to TRBD1. This CDR3 region has 17 residues. The junction had 9 bases not matched to a gene; V was cut back by 1 base and J by 4 bases. CDR1 and CDR2 from the germline V gene are LNHNV and YYDKDF (reference sequence). The CDR3 region is CATSRGTGYPSTGELFF. The CDR3 DNA is TGTGCCACCAGCAGAGGGACAGGCTATCCGAGCACCGGGGAGCTGTTTTTT.

This chain joins TRBV5-1 and TRBJ1-3; no clear D. This CDR3 is 14 amino acids long. Trimming removed 2 bases from V and 8 bases from J, with 14 bases in between. Looked up from germline, CDR1 is SGHRS and CDR2 is YFSETQ. The CDR3 region is CASSLGGGGDTIYF. The CDR3 DNA follows: TGCGCCAGCAGCTTAGGCGGAGGCGGAGACACCATATATTTT.

The sample holds one count of this clone. The CDR3 DNA reads as TGTGCCAGCAGTTTGAGTGGAAATGAGCAGTTCTTC. Protein: CASSLSGNEQFF. This chain joins TRBV27 and TRBJ2-1, with D unresolved. From germline, CDR1 is MNHEY and CDR2 SMNVEV (reference sequence). This CDR3 comprises 12 residues. V lost 3 bases to trimming and J lost 7 bases, with 7 bases between them.

The chain carries TRBV19 and TRBJ1-5; perhaps TRBD1 as D (6 bases). V was shortened by 7 bases and J by 6 bases, with 19 bases between the two germline ends. Per the germline V gene, CDR1 is LNHDA and CDR2 is SQIVND (reference sequence). The CDR3 runs 15 residues. The DNA of the CDR3 is TGTGCCAGTACCCGACTGGGGGGGCTGGGTCAGCCCCAGCATTTT. This encodes CASTRLGGLGQPQHF.

J is TRBJ1-1 and V is TRBV9, with unresolved D. V was cut by 0 bases and J by 1 base, with 10 bases left in between. The CDR3 has 15 amino acids. Germline CDR1 and CDR2: SGDLS and YYNGEE. CDR3 nucleotides: TGTGCCAGCAGCGTAGACGGGCGGCCGAACACTGAAGCTTTCTTT. It codes for CASSVDGRPNTEAFF. Full variable domain (outside the CDR3, taken from reference TRBV9 and TRBJ1-1): DSGVTQTPKHLITATGQRVTLRCSPRSGDLSVYWYQQSLDQGLQFLIQYYNGEERAKGNILERFSAQQFPDLHSELNLSSLELGDSALYFCASSVDGRPNTEAFFGQGTRLTVV.

This clone was observed many times. The V call is TRBV19, the J call TRBJ1-3, with no clear D. The CDR3 consists of 14 residues. V was pared by 7 bases and J by 3 bases, with 13 bases between. Germline loops: CDR1 LNHDA, CDR2 SQIVND (reference sequence). The CDR3 loop is CASTQDGNGNTIYF. The CDR3 DNA is TGTGCCAGTACCCAGGACGGGAATGGAAACACCATATATTTT. Variable domain in full (rest from reference TRBV19 and TRBJ1-3): DGGITQSPKYLFRKEGQNVTLSCEQNLNHDAMYWYRQDPGQGLRLIYYSQIVNDFQKGDIAEGYSVSREKKESFPLTVTSAQKNPTAFYLCASTQDGNGNTIYFGEGSWLTVV.

The genes are TRBV5-4 and TRBJ2-3; 7 bases line up with TRBD2. Germline CDR1 and CDR2: SGHNT and YYREEE (reference sequence). The ends lost 3 bases at V and 2 bases at J; junction bases unmatched: 9. CDR3 length equals 16 residues. For the CDR3, the DNA is TGTGCCAGCAGCTCCCTTTGGGGGGGGTCCACAGATACGCAGTATTTT. Translating gives CASSSLWGGSTDTQYF.

V gene TRBV28 combines with J gene TRBJ1-2; weak D call: TRBD1 (5 bases). The germline V and J ends were trimmed by 6 bases and 5 bases, with 13 bases remaining between them. Germline values: CDR1 MDHEN, CDR2 SYDVKM. The CDR3 loop spans 13 amino acids. The CDR3 DNA reads as TGTGCCAGCAGCCGCCGGGGGGGATATGGCTACACCTTC. As protein: CASSRRGGYGYTF.

Regarding this clone: At the DNA level, this CDR3 is encoded by other sequences in the same sample as well. The chain is built from TRBV25-1 and TRBJ2-7; D call uncertain. The germline V gene encodes CDR1 MGHDK and CDR2 SYGVNS. The CDR3 runs to 12 residues. The V gene lost 2 bases and the J gene lost 1 base, with 3 bases spanning the gap. CDR3: CASSEGSYEQYF. DNA for the CDR3: TGTGCCAGCAGTGAAGGGTCCTACGAGCAGTACTTC.

The V call is TRBV3-1 (or the pseudogene TRBV3-2), the J call TRBJ1-2; the match to TRBD1 covers 7 bases. V shed 4 bases and J 3 bases; nucleotides not matched to a gene: 5. CDR1 and CDR2 from the germline V gene are LGHDT and YNNKEL (reference sequence). This CDR3 region has 14 residues. CDR3 residues: CASSRQGSDYGYTF. The CDR3 coding sequence is TGTGCCAGCAGCCGACAGGGATCGGACTATGGCTACACCTTC.

The chain combines TRBV11-2 with TRBJ2-7; no reliable D call. The CDR3 is made up of 11 amino acids. V shed 3 bases and J shed 4 bases, with 4 bases lying between them. The V gene's germline CDR1 is SGHAT and CDR2 FQNNGV. The CDR3 loop is CASSFIYEQYF. As DNA, the CDR3 is TGTGCCAGCAGCTTTATATACGAGCAGTACTTC. The whole variable domain, remainder taken from reference TRBV11-2 and TRBJ2-7, is EAGVAQSPRYKIIEKRQSVAFWCNPISGHATLYWYQQILGQGPKLLIQFQNNGVVDDSQLPKDRFSAERLKGVDSTLKIQPAKLEDSAVYLCASSFIYEQYFGPGTRLTVT.

This rearrangement joins TRBV6-5 to TRBJ1-2; D possibly corresponds to TRBD1 (5 bases). The germline V gene encodes CDR1 MNHEY and CDR2 SVGAGI. The CDR3 runs to 12 residues. Trimming left V 6 bases short and J 5 bases short, with 10 bases between. CDR3: CASRGRTYGYTF. The CDR3 DNA follows: TGTGCCAGCAGGGGACGGACTTATGGCTACACCTTC.

The gene calls are TRBV6-2 or TRBV6-3 and TRBJ1-6; possible D gene TRBD1, 5 bases. This CDR3 has 17 residues. Germline V lookup: CDR1 MNHEY, CDR2 SVGEGT. Trimming stripped 2 bases from V and 2 bases from J, with 13 bases between. This CDR3 is CASSYPRDHPYNSPLHF. The CDR3 coding sequence is TGTGCCAGCAGTTACCCGAGGGACCATCCCTATAATTCACCCCTCCACTTT.

V is TRBV20-1 and J is TRBJ2-1; D is undetermined. The CDR3 contains 11 residues. Germline V CDR1 and CDR2: DFQATT, SNEGSKA (reference sequence). The V end lost 3 bases, the J end lost 4 bases, and 4 bases lay between the germline ends. The CDR3 is CSASGYNEQFF. The CDR3, as DNA: TGCAGTGCTAGCGGGTACAATGAGCAGTTCTTC.

The CDR3 DNA reads as TGTGCCAGCAGGCAGAATACGCAGTATTTT. Translated: CASRQNTQYF. The chain combines TRBV6-5 with TRBJ2-3; D remains unclear. The CDR3 has 10 amino acids. Germline CDR1 reads MNHEY; CDR2 reads SVGAGI. Trimming left V 6 bases short and J 7 bases short, with 5 bases between.

The chain recombines TRBV19 with TRBJ2-7; D perhaps matches TRBD2 (7 bases). Germline V gene data show CDR1 as LNHDA and CDR2 as SQIVND (reference sequence). CDR3 length: 17 amino acids. Trimming stripped 8 bases from V and 2 bases from J, with 25 bases between. The CDR3, as DNA: TGTGCCAGTTCTACCACCTGGGGGGGGGACAAAGCCTACGAGCAGTACTTC. Its protein is CASSTTWGGDKAYEQYF.

The CDR3: CASSLFQGIYGYTF. The CDR3 region has the DNA TGTGCCAGCAGTTTATTTCAGGGCATTTATGGCTACACCTTC. The chain uses TRBV28 and TRBJ1-2, with D perhaps TRBD1 (5 bases). The CDR3 sequence is 14 residues long. V lost 1 base to trimming and J lost 5 bases, with 11 bases between them. Germline V gene lookup returns CDR1 MDHEN and CDR2 SYDVKM.

The chain couples TRBV27 to TRBJ1-1, with 7 bases lining up with TRBD1. V was clipped by 2 bases and J by 5 bases; unmatched bases: 5. Germline V gene sequence: CDR1 MNHEY, CDR2 SMNVEV (reference sequence). The length of the CDR3 is 14 residues. CDR3 loop: CASSLDQGGTEAFF. CDR3 coding DNA: TGTGCCAGCAGTTTAGATCAGGGGGGGACTGAAGCTTTCTTT.

V and J are TRBV7-9 and TRBJ2-1, with D unclear. Germline CDR1 SEHNR, CDR2 FQNEAQ (reference sequence). V was shortened by 2 bases and J by 5 bases, with 7 bases between the two germline ends. This CDR3 is 13 amino acids long. The CDR3 nucleotides read TGTGCCAGCAGCTTATTTCCCCACAATGAGCAGTTCTTC. Protein sequence: CASSLFPHNEQFF.

This clone showed up just once. The V and J genes are TRBV4-1 and TRBJ1-1, with 7 nucleotides matching TRBD1. CDR3 length: 14 residues. V lost 10 bases to trimming and J lost 1 base; unmatched junction nucleotides: 9. Germline assignment: CDR1 MGHRA and CDR2 YSYEKL. The CDR3 reads CATRGPIRNTEAFF. The CDR3 nucleotides are TGCGCCACGAGGGGGCCAATTCGGAACACTGAAGCTTTCTTT.

The chain is built from TRBV5-4 and TRBJ1-1, with 7 bases matching TRBD1. This CDR3 contains 19 residues. V dropped 4 bases and J dropped 0; count of bases not matched to a gene: 18. CDR1 is SGHNT and CDR2 is YYREEE in the germline V gene (reference sequence). In DNA form, the CDR3 reads TGTGCCAGCAGCCCGACGCATTTCCTAGGGACAGCCTTGAACACTGAAGCTTTCTTT. This sequence encodes CASSPTHFLGTALNTEAFF.

The chain joins TRBV11-2 to TRBJ2-7; D is possibly TRBD2 (5 bases). With 8 bases removed from V and 2 bases from J, the gap between germline ends came to 13 bases. The germline gives CDR1 SGHAT, CDR2 FQNNGV. The CDR3 runs 13 residues. The CDR3 DNA reads TGTGCCAGCGGAGGTACGGAAACCTACGAGCAGTACTTC. Its protein product is CASGGTETYEQYF. Full variable domain (missing parts from reference TRBV11-2 and TRBJ2-7): EAGVAQSPRYKIIEKRQSVAFWCNPISGHATLYWYQQILGQGPKLLIQFQNNGVVDDSQLPKDRFSAERLKGVDSTLKIQPAKLEDSAVYLCASGGTETYEQYFGPGTRLTVT.